One sample yielded the 23 T cell receptor beta chains listed below, sequenced in a study of T cell clonotyping in hematopoietic cell transplantation. As to time point: recipient sample about 28 days before transplant, after cytoreduction. TCRdb keeps only in-frame clones here, not all; method: immunoSEQ multiplex PCR. This sample has approximately 41,000 clones, with roughly 85% found just once. The sample here was peripheral blood mononuclear cells, taken before stem cell transplant. The receptors come from a man in his sixties with acute myeloid leukemia. Some clones in this sample may be carry-over from other donors' samples.

The chain combines TRBV28 with TRBJ2-2, with TRBD1 matching 12 bases. There are 17 residues in the CDR3. Germline assignment: CDR1 MDHEN and CDR2 SYDVKM. Unmatched junction bases numbered 9, after V lost 4 bases and J lost 6 bases. The CDR3 region has the DNA TGTGCCAGCAGTTATACCCCCGGGACAGGGGGCTCCGGGGAGCTGTTTTTT. Amino acid sequence: CASSYTPGTGGSGELFF.

The V call is TRBV5-6, the J call TRBJ1-5, with D maybe TRBD1 (6 bases). The ends were cut back, 0 bases at V and 8 bases at J, with 12 bases in the middle. CDR1 and CDR2 (germline): SGHDT, YYEEEE. The CDR3 totals 14 residues. CDR3 in amino acids: CASSLGQGSKPQHF. As DNA, the CDR3 is TGTGCCAGCAGCTTGGGGCAGGGGAGTAAGCCCCAGCATTTT.

The chain employs TRBV19 and TRBJ1-6; D ambiguous. The germline V and J ends were trimmed by 8 bases and 7 bases, with 12 bases remaining between them. This CDR3 contains 13 residues. Germline assignment: CDR1 LNHDA and CDR2 SQIVND (reference sequence). The CDR3: CASDTGDNSPLHF. CDR3 nucleotide sequence: TGTGCCAGTGACACGGGTGACAATTCACCCCTCCACTTT.

The genes are TRBV14 and TRBJ1-1; no definite D call. V lost 1 base, J lost 0 bases, and 9 bases lay in between. The CDR3 covers 15 residues. Germline CDR1 and CDR2: SGHDN and FVKESK. The CDR3 DNA reads as TGTGCCAGCAGCCAAGCAGGCCACATGAACACTGAAGCTTTCTTT. Encoded protein: CASSQAGHMNTEAFF.

The chain uses TRBV14 and TRBJ1-6; D call uncertain. Trimming stripped 2 bases from V and 7 bases from J, with 15 bases between. Germline V gene lookup returns CDR1 SGHDN and CDR2 FVKESK. The CDR3 is made up of 16 amino acids. DNA of the CDR3: TGTGCCAGCAGCCAAAAGTACGGCGCGTCCAATTCACCCCTCCACTTT. Translating it yields CASSQKYGASNSPLHF.

The V and J genes are TRBV6-6 and TRBJ2-7; 10 bases map to TRBD2. The ends lost 11 bases at V and 3 bases at J; junction bases unmatched: 7. The CDR3 length is 13 residues. Germline CDR1 MNHNY, CDR2 SVGAGI (reference sequence). CDR3 region: CALGLAGVYEQYF. The CDR3 DNA sequence: TGTGCCCTGGGGCTAGCGGGGGTCTACGAGCAGTACTTC.

The chain links TRBV7-8 to TRBJ2-7, with D perhaps TRBD1 (6 bases). The CDR3 length is 18 residues. Between the trimmed V and J ends, which lost 3 bases and 1 base, there was a span of 22 bases. Germline CDR1 is SGHVS and CDR2 is FQNEAQ. CDR3: CASSLVPAGTRISYEQYF. DNA of the CDR3: TGTGCCAGCAGCTTGGTCCCCGCCGGGACAAGGATTTCCTACGAGCAGTACTTC. Together with reference TRBV7-8 and TRBJ2-7, the CDR3 gives the full variable domain: GAGVSQSPRYKVAKRGQDVALRCDPISGHVSLFWYQQALGQGPEFLTYFQNEAQLDKSGLPSDRFFAERPEGSVSTLKIQRTQQEDSAVYLCASSLVPAGTRISYEQYFGPGTRLTVT.

In DNA, the CDR3 is TGCGCCAGCAGCCAAGTGGGTGGGGGCAATCAGCCCCAGCATTTT. This translates into CASSQVGGGNQPQHF. The chain joins TRBV4-1 to TRBJ1-5; D not resolved. This CDR3 is 15 amino acids long. The germline V and J ends were trimmed by 1 base and 2 bases, with 9 bases remaining between them. Germline V CDR1 and CDR2: MGHRA, YSYEKL.

The chain employs TRBV25-1 and TRBJ1-5; 8 bases fit TRBD1. V was pared by 4 bases and J by 5 bases, with 13 bases of the junction left unmatched. The CDR3 length is 17 residues. CDR1 MGHDK and CDR2 SYGVNS come from the germline V gene. The CDR3 DNA follows: TGTGCCAGCAGTGGGAGGGGGGTCAGGGGGCGCGATCAGCCCCAGCATTTT. Residues: CASSGRGVRGRDQPQHF.

V gene TRBV5-6 combines with J gene TRBJ1-1; D perhaps matches TRBD1 (6 bases). Trimming shortened V by 4 bases and J by 4 bases, and 14 bases separated the two germline ends. The germline V gene has CDR1 SGHDT and CDR2 YYEEEE. This CDR3 is 14 amino acids long. Here the CDR3 DNA reads TGTGCCAGCAGCAGTAAGGGGGACGCCACTGAAGCTTTCTTT. It yields the protein CASSSKGDATEAFF.

This clone was seen only once. The chain uses TRBV10-1 and TRBJ1-5; the match to TRBD1 covers 7 bases. V gave up 5 bases and J gave up 4 bases; unmatched junction bases: 8. Germline CDR1 WNHNN, CDR2 SYGVQD (reference sequence). The CDR3 contains 15 residues. The CDR3 nucleotides read TGCGCCAGCAGTATGGACAGGAGGTGGAATCAGCCCCAGCATTTT. It is translated as CASSMDRRWNQPQHF.

J is TRBJ2-1 and V is TRBV9; a possible D gene is TRBD1 (5 bases). There are 14 residues in the CDR3. The germline V gene encodes CDR1 SGDLS and CDR2 YYNGEE. With 0 bases removed from V and 7 bases from J, the gap between germline ends came to 11 bases. The CDR3 DNA reads as TGTGCCAGCAGCGTAGAGGGTAGGGGAAATGAGCAGTTCTTC. Amino acid sequence: CASSVEGRGNEQFF.

A single count supports this clone. The chain employs TRBV28 and TRBJ1-2; D might be TRBD1 (6 bases). Trimming stripped 11 bases from V and 2 bases from J, with 12 bases between. The germline CDR1 and CDR2 sequences are MDHEN and SYDVKM. CDR3 length: 12 residues. The CDR3 DNA reads TGTGCCCTGGACAGCCAAAACTATGGCTACACCTTC. It is translated as CALDSQNYGYTF.

V is TRBV7-2 and J is TRBJ1-1, with TRBD1 matching 8 bases. The trim removed 1 base at V and 6 bases at J, leaving 13 bases unmatched. The germline gives CDR1 SGHTA, CDR2 FQGNSA. CDR3 length: 17 residues. CDR3 DNA sequence: TGTGCCAGCAGCTTAGTAGCCAGGGGGCCATTTTTCGCTGAAGCTTTCTTT. The encoded protein is CASSLVARGPFFAEAFF.

The V gene is TRBV2, the J gene TRBJ1-6; TRBD1 agrees at 7 bases. The V gene end was trimmed by 5 bases and the J gene end by 10 bases; junction bases not matched to a gene: 11. The CDR3 contains 15 residues. Germline V gene data show CDR1 as SNHLY and CDR2 as FYNNEI. CDR3 amino acids: CASSLNRGDSSPLHF. The CDR3 region has the DNA TGTGCCAGCAGTTTGAACAGGGGCGATAGCTCACCCCTCCACTTT.

This clone was seen just once. The chain recombines TRBV18 with TRBJ2-1; the D is unclear. Between the trimmed V and J ends, which lost 0 bases and 9 bases, there was a span of 9 bases. Germline lookup yields CDR1 KGHSH and CDR2 LQKENI. The CDR3 length is 13 residues. The CDR3 protein is CASSPPLGFEQFF. The CDR3 region has the DNA TGTGCCAGCTCACCACCGTTGGGGTTTGAGCAGTTCTTC.

The chain links TRBV7-9 to TRBJ1-3, with no clear D. The V gene lost 3 bases and the J gene lost 2 bases, with 8 bases spanning the gap. Per the germline V gene, CDR1 is SEHNR and CDR2 is FQNEAQ (reference sequence). The CDR3 has 14 residues. The CDR3 coding sequence is TGTGCCAGCAGCTTTACTCCAGCTGGAAACACCATATATTTT. Encoded protein: CASSFTPAGNTIYF.

The J gene is TRBJ2-3, the V gene TRBV27; 9 bases fit TRBD1. V was clipped by 5 bases and J by 0 bases; unmatched bases: 6. Per germline, CDR1 MNHEY and CDR2 SMNVEV (reference sequence). The CDR3 has 16 residues. DNA of the CDR3: TGTGCCAGCAGTCTAATACAGGGGGCAAGCACAGATACGCAGTATTTT. Residues: CASSLIQGASTDTQYF.

The J gene is TRBJ2-7, the V gene TRBV7-2, with D perhaps being TRBD1 or TRBD2 (5 bases each). The V gene's germline CDR1 is SGHTA and CDR2 FQGNSA. CDR3 length: 13 amino acids. V was pared by 7 bases and J by 7 bases, with 17 bases between. As DNA, the CDR3 is TGTGCCAGCAACCAGGGACCGATGGGGGAGCAGTACTTC. As protein: CASNQGPMGEQYF.

The chain recombines TRBV4-1 with TRBJ1-2; D perhaps matches TRBD1 (5 bases). Trimming shortened V by 0 bases and J by 2 bases, and 10 bases separated the two germline ends. CDR3 length equals 15 residues. Germline CDR1 MGHRA, CDR2 YSYEKL. CDR3: CASSQEDDSNYGYTF. CDR3 sequence (DNA): TGCGCCAGCAGCCAAGAGGATGACAGCAACTATGGCTACACCTTC.

This clone was seen once. The chain recombines TRBV19 with TRBJ2-7; either TRBD1 or TRBD2 may fit D (5 bases each). This CDR3 region has 14 residues. From germline, CDR1 is LNHDA and CDR2 SQIVND (reference sequence). Trimming stripped 5 bases from V and 2 bases from J, with 13 bases between. CDR3 in amino acids: CASSVGDSAYEQYF. Written as DNA, the CDR3 is TGTGCCAGTAGTGTGGGGGATAGCGCCTACGAGCAGTACTTC.

This clone appeared a single time. The rearrangement links TRBV14 to TRBJ2-2; 13 nucleotides agree with TRBD2. V dropped 3 bases and J dropped 5; count of bases not matched to a gene: 9. CDR3 length: 18 residues. Germline CDR1 is SGHDN and CDR2 is FVKESK. CDR3 amino acids: CASSHTQLAGGRTGELFF. The CDR3 DNA follows: TGTGCCAGCAGCCACACCCAACTAGCGGGGGGGCGAACCGGGGAGCTGTTTTTT.

The chain recombines TRBV6-5 with TRBJ1-1; 8 nucleotides agree with TRBD1. The CDR3 sequence is 14 residues long. V lost 8 bases, J lost 2 bases, and 7 bases stayed unmatched. Germline-derived CDR1 and CDR2 are MNHEY and SVGAGI. Written as DNA, the CDR3 is TGTGCCAGCGGCTTACAGGGGGTAAACACTGAAGCTTTCTTT. It translates to CASGLQGVNTEAFF.